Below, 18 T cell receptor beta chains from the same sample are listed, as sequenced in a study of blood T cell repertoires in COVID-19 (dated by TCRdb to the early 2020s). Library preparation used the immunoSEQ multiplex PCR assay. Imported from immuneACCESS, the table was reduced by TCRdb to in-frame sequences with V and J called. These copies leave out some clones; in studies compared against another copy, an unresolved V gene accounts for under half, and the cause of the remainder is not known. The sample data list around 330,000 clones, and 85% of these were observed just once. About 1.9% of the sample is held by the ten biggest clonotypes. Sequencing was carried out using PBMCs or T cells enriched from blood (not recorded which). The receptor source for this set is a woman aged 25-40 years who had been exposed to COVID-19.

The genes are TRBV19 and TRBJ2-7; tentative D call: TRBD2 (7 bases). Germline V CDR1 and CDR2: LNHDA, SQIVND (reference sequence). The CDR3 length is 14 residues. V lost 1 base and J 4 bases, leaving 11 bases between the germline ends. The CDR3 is CASSIGGGAYEQYF. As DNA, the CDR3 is TGTGCCAGTAGTATAGGGGGGGGCGCTTACGAGCAGTACTTC.

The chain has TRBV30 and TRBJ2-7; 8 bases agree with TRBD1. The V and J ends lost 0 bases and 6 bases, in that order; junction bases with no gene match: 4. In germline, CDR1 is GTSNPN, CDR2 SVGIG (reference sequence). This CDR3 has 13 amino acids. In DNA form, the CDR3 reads TGTGCCTGGAGTGTGGACAGGGTAGGCGAGCAGTACTTC. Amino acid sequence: CAWSVDRVGEQYF.

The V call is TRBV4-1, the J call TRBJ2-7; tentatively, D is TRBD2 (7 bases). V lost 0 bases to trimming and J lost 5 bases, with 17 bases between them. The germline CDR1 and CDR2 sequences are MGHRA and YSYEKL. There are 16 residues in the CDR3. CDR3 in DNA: TGCGCCAGCAGCCAAGATAAAGCAGGGGAGGGCCACGAGCAGTACTTC. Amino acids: CASSQDKAGEGHEQYF.

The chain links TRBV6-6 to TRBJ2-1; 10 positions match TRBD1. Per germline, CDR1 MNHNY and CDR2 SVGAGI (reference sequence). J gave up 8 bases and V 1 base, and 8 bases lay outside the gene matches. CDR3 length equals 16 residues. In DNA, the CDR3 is TGTGCCAGCAGTTACTTGCGACAGGGGGCTAATTATGAGCAGTTCTTC. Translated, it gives CASSYLRQGANYEQFF.

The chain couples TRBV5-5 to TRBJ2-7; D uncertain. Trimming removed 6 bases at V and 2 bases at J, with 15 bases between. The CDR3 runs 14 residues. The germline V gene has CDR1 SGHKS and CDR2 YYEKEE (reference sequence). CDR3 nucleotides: TGTGCCAGCACGTCCTCGTATTCTGCCTACGAGCAGTACTTC. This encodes CASTSSYSAYEQYF.

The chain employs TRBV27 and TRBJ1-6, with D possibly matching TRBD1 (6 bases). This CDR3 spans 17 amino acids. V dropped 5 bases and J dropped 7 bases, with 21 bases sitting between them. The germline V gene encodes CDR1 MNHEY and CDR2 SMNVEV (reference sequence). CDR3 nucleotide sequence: TGTGCCAGCAGTAGGTCTAGTCCCACAGGGCTGAATTCACCCCTCCACTTT. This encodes CASSRSSPTGLNSPLHF.

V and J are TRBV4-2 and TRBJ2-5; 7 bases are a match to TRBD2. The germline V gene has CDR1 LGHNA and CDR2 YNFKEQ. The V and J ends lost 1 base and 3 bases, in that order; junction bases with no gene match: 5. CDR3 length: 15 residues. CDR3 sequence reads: CASSQVYAGEETQYF. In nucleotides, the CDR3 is TGTGCCAGCAGCCAAGTCTACGCGGGAGAAGAGACCCAGTACTTC.

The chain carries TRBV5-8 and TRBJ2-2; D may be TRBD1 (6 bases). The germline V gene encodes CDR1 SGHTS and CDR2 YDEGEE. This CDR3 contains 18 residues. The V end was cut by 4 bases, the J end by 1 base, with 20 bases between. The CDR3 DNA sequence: TGTGCCAGCAGCAAGGACCTATCCGGGACATGGAACACCGGGGAGCTGTTTTTT. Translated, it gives CASSKDLSGTWNTGELFF.

The CDR3 DNA reads TGTGCAACCGCCCCGGGACAGGGGAACACCGGGGAGCTGTTTTTT. Translated, it gives CATAPGQGNTGELFF. This chain joins TRBV12-2 and TRBJ2-2; the D segment call TRBD1 is taken from the table without a DNA check. TRBV12-2 is listed as a pseudogene. The CDR3 length is 15 residues.

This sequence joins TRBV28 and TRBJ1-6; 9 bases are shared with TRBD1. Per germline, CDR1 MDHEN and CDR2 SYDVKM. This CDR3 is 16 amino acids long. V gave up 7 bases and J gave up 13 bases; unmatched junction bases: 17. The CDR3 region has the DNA TGTGCCAGCAACACTCCGGGACAGGGATTGAGTCAGCCCCTCCACTTT. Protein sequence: CASNTPGQGLSQPLHF.

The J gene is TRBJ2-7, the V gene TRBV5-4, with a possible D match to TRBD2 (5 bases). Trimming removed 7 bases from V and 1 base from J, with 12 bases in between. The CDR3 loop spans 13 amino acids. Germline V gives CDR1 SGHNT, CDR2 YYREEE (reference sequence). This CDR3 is CASYRSGSYEQYF. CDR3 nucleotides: TGTGCCAGCTATAGGAGCGGTTCCTACGAGCAGTACTTC.

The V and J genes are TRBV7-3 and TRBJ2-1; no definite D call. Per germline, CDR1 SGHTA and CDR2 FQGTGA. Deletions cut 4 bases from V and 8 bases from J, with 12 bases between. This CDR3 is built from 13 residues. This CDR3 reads CASSSSVPDEQFF. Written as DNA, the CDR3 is TGTGCCAGCAGCTCTTCCGTTCCGGATGAGCAGTTCTTC. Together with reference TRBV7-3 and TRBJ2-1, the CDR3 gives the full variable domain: GAGVSQTPSNKVTEKGKYVELRCDPISGHTALYWYRQSLGQGPEFLIYFQGTGAADDSGLPNDRFFAVRPEGSVSTLKIQRTERGDSAVYLCASSSSVPDEQFFGPGTRLTVL.

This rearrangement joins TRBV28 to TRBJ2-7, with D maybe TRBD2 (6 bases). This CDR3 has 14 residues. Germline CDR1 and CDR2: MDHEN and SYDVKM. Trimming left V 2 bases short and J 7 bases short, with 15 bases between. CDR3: CASSLGGDLGEQYF. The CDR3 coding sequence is TGTGCCAGCAGTTTAGGCGGGGACCTTGGAGAGCAGTACTTC.

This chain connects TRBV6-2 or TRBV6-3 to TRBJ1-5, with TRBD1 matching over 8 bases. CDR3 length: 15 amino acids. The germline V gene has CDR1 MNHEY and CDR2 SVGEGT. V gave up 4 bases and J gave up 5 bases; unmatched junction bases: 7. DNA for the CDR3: TGTGCCAGCAGTTCGGACAGGGTTGGGCATCAGCCCCAGCATTTT. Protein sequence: CASSSDRVGHQPQHF.

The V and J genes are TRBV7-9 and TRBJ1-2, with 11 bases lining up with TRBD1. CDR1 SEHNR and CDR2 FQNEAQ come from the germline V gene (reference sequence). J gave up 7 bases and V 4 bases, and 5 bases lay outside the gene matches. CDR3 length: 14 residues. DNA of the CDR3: TGTGCCAGCAGCTATGGACAGGGGGCGCTTGGCTACACCTTC. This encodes CASSYGQGALGYTF.

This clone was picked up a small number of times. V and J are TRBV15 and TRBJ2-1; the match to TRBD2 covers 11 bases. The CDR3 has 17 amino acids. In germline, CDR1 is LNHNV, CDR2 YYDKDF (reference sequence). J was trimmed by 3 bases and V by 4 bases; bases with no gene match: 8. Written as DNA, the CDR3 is TGTGCCACCAGCAAACCGACGGGACTAGCGGTCTACAATGAGCAGTTCTTC. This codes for CATSKPTGLAVYNEQFF.

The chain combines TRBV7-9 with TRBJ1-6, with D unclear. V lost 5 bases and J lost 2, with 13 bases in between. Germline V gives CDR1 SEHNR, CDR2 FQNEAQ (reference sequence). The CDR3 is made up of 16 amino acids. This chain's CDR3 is CASSPFDRAYNSPLHF. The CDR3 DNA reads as TGTGCCAGCAGCCCCTTCGACCGGGCCTATAATTCACCCCTCCACTTT.

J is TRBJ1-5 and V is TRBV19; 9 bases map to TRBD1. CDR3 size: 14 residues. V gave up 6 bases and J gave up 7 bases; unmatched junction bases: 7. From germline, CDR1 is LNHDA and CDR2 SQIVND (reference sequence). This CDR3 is CASREGTGWQPQHF. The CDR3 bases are TGTGCCAGTAGAGAAGGGACAGGGTGGCAGCCCCAGCATTTT.